This T cell receptor (beta chain) derives from a study of PD-1 blockade in classical Hodgkin lymphoma. Study-wide results and caveats: The baseline diversity of complete responders showed similarity to that of newly diagnosed patients. Patients who initiated nivolumab within 1 year of ASCT were excluded.

As regards this clone: What it recognizes is unknown.

TCRdb's table, derived via immunoSEQ multiplex PCR, lists solely in-frame clones and lacks some. There are about 85,000 clones in the sample; 85% to 95% occur only once, and over 2.5% lies in the top ten. The V and J ends lost 4 bases and 9 bases respectively, with 7 bases between them. Germline-derived CDR1 and CDR2 are MDHEN and SYDVKM. CDR3 length equals 11 residues. Following autologous stem cell transplantation, relapse occurred in every patient, and exposure to brentuximab vedotin varied. Complete response, partial response or progressive disease was recorded as best response. This specimen was peripheral blood mononuclear cells (PBMCs), taken before the second cycle of nivolumab. The rearrangement links TRBV28 to TRBJ2-4; D gene ambiguous. This TCR was recovered from a human donor with classical Hodgkin lymphoma. The CDR3 DNA reads TGTGCCAGCAGTTCCGACGCCATTCAGTACTTC. It encodes CASSSDAIQYF. The variable domain in full, completed from reference TRBV28 and TRBJ2-4, reads DVKVTQSSRYLVKRTGEKVFLECVQDMDHENMFWYRQDPGLGLRLIYFSYDVKMKEKGDIPEGYSVSREKKERFSLILESASTNQTSMYLCASSSDAIQYFGAGTRLSVL.